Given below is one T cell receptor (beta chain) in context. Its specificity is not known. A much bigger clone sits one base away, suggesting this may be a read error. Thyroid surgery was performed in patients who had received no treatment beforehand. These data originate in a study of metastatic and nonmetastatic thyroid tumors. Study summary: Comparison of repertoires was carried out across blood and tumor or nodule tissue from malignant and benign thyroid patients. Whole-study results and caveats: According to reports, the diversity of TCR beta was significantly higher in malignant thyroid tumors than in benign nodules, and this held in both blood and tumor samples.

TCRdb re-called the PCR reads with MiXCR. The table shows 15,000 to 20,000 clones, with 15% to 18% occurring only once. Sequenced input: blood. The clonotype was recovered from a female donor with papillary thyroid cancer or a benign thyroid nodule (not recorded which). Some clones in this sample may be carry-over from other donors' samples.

The DNA for the CDR3 is TGTGCCAGCTCACCCTGGAGCGGGGGGGATAAGGATGGCTACACCTTC. Its translation is CASSPWSGGDKDGYTF. This chain joins TRBV18 and TRBJ1-2, with D perhaps matching TRBD1 (5 bases). The V and J ends lost 3 bases and 6 bases respectively, with 20 bases between them. The CDR3 length is 16 residues. Looked up from germline, CDR1 is KGHSH and CDR2 is LQKENI.